This T cell receptor (beta chain) emerged from a study of PD-L1 blockade in urothelial cancer. Overall study: Individuals in the cohort had been given 0 to 3 earlier chemotherapy regimens.

Synthetic TCR analog templates were spiked into all PCRs individually. Sequencing was performed with immunoSEQ multiplex PCR; in TCRdb, only in-frame clones are kept and a portion is missing. The data show some 77,000 clones, with roughly 87% seen just once and around 5% held by the top ten. Germline V gene lookup returns CDR1 SGHTA and CDR2 FQGNSA. This CDR3 spans 13 amino acids. V dropped 7 bases and J dropped 8 bases, with 17 bases sitting between them. The sequence was collected from a woman in her sixties or seventies with urothelial cancer. The rearrangement uses TRBV7-2 and TRBJ1-1, with unresolved D. The sample in question was PBMCs, obtained around atezolizumab (anti-PD-L1) treatment. The CDR3 nucleotides are TGTGCCAGCACCCTGTGGGCCCCTGGGGAAGCTTTCTTT. Residues: CASTLWAPGEAFF. Complete variable domain (other parts from reference TRBV7-2 and TRBJ1-1): GAGVSQSPSNKVTEKGKDVELRCDPISGHTALYWYRQSLGQGLEFLIYFQGNSAPDKSGLPSDRFSAERTGGSVSTLTIQRTQQEDSAVYLCASTLWAPGEAFFGQGTRLTVV.